Listed below are T cell receptor beta chains from one sample, sequenced in a study of Ad26.COV2.S vaccination and SARS-CoV-2 variants. TCRdb keeps only in-frame clones here, not all; method: immunoSEQ multiplex PCR. The profile shows about 390,000 clones, approximately 92% of them singletons. The starting material was peripheral blood, obtained in a trial of Ad26.COV2.S vaccine versus placebo. All receptors derive from a person between 18 and 65 years old who received the Ad26.COV2.S COVID-19 vaccine or a placebo. CDR3s include the opening cysteine and the closing phenylalanine or tryptophan. Fields, in order: V gene, J gene, clone size, D gene, CDR3 protein, CDR3 DNA. The D gene is left open where the match is weak. The size entry is marked missing in some rows and otherwise reads once, few, many or a size class.

V: TRBV4-2
J: TRBJ2-5
size: -
D: TRBD2
CDR3: CASSQVGGGRAKETQYF
DNA: TGTGCCAGCAGCCAAGTCGGGGGGGGGCGTGCTAAAGAGACCCAGTACTTC

V: TRBV27
J: TRBJ2-7
size: -
D: -
CDR3: CASSLGGYEQYF
DNA: TGTGCCAGCAGTTTAGGAGGATACGAGCAGTACTTC

V: TRBV4-3
J: TRBJ2-7
size: -
D: TRBD2
CDR3: CASSQRRGWYEQYF
DNA: TGCGCCAGCAGCCAAAGGCGGGGGTGGTACGAGCAGTACTTC

V: TRBV7-9
J: TRBJ2-7
size: -
D: TRBD1
CDR3: CASSFGTGEQYF
DNA: TGTGCCAGCAGCTTTGGGACAGGCGAGCAGTACTTC

V: TRBV5-1
J: TRBJ1-4
size: once
D: -
CDR3: CASSSSGPPAEKLFF
DNA: TGCGCCAGCAGCTCCTCCGGGCCTCCAGCGGAAAAACTGTTTTTT

V: TRBV5-1
J: TRBJ2-2
size: -
D: -
CDR3: CASSWDPGDTGELFF
DNA: TGCGCCAGCAGCTGGGACCCGGGGGACACCGGGGAGCTGTTTTTT

V: TRBV10-1
J: TRBJ1-2
size: once
D: -
CDR3: CASSEVRAGSTVNYGYTF
DNA: TGCGCCAGCAGTGAGGTACGGGCAGGGTCGACTGTTAACTATGGCTACACCTTC

V: TRBV15
J: TRBJ1-1
size: -
D: -
CDR3: CATSKTLNPNTEAFF
DNA: TGTGCCACCAGCAAGACACTCAACCCGAACACTGAAGCTTTCTTT

V: TRBV5-1
J: TRBJ1-1
size: -
D: -
CDR3: CASSPRTADTEAFF
DNA: TGCGCCAGCAGCCCGCGGACCGCGGACACTGAAGCTTTCTTT

V: TRBV9
J: TRBJ2-5
size: -
D: TRBD2
CDR3: CASSVGTSDQETQYF
DNA: TGTGCCAGCAGCGTCGGGACTAGCGACCAAGAGACCCAGTACTTC

V: TRBV6-5
J: TRBJ2-3
size: -
D: TRBD1
CDR3: CASSLQGASDTQYF
DNA: TGTGCCAGCAGCCTCCAGGGGGCTTCAGATACGCAGTATTTT

V: TRBV15
J: TRBJ1-4
size: -
D: -
CDR3: CATKQGEKLFF
DNA: TGTGCCACCAAACAGGGTGAAAAACTGTTTTTT

V: TRBV4-1
J: TRBJ2-1
size: -
D: -
CDR3: CASSQTKAGTGHNNEQFF
DNA: TGCGCCAGCAGCCAGACGAAGGCCGGGACTGGGCACAACAATGAGCAGTTCTTC

V: TRBV7-2
J: TRBJ1-6
size: -
D: TRBD1
CDR3: CASSLGDRRGSSPLHF
DNA: TGTGCCAGCAGCCTGGGGGACAGGCGGGGTAGTTCACCCCTCCACTTT

V: TRBV3-1/TRBV3-2
J: TRBJ1-3
size: -
D: -
CDR3: CASSQGGGGSFGNTIYF
DNA: TGTGCCAGCAGCCAAGGCGGCGGGGGGAGCTTTGGAAACACCATATATTTT

V: TRBV9
J: TRBJ1-1
size: few
D: -
CDR3: CASSAHIANTEAFF
DNA: TGTGCCAGCAGCGCCCACATCGCCAACACTGAAGCTTTCTTT

V: TRBV19
J: TRBJ2-3
size: -
D: -
CDR3: CASIARGTDTQYF
DNA: TGTGCCAGTATTGCCAGGGGCACAGATACGCAGTATTTT

V: TRBV5-4
J: TRBJ1-1
size: -
D: -
CDR3: CASSLGQHMNTEAFF
DNA: TGTGCCAGCAGCTTGGGACAGCACATGAACACTGAAGCTTTCTTT

V: TRBV19
J: TRBJ1-4
size: -
D: -
CDR3: CASSISPTGAREKLFF
DNA: TGTGCCAGTAGTATATCTCCGACGGGGGCGCGGGAAAAACTGTTTTTT

V: TRBV13
J: TRBJ2-5
size: -
D: -
CDR3: CASSTQGWGRNQETQYF
DNA: TGTGCCAGCAGCACCCAGGGTTGGGGGAGGAACCAAGAGACCCAGTACTTC

V: TRBV20-1
J: TRBJ2-7
size: -
D: -
CDR3: CSVQGEREQYF
DNA: TGCAGTGTACAGGGAGAGCGGGAGCAGTACTTC

V: TRBV5-4
J: TRBJ2-1
size: -
D: -
CDR3: CASSLLVVAGSSYNEQFF
DNA: TGTGCCAGCAGCTTATTAGTGGTGGCGGGGTCCTCCTACAATGAGCAGTTCTTC

V: TRBV29-1
J: TRBJ2-7
size: -
D: TRBD2
CDR3: CSTRLAGSYEQYF
DNA: TGCAGCACCAGACTAGCGGGATCCTACGAGCAGTACTTC

V: TRBV3-1/TRBV3-2
J: TRBJ1-1
size: -
D: -
CDR3: CASSPEVYTEAFF
DNA: TGTGCCAGCAGCCCCGAGGTCTACACTGAAGCTTTCTTT

V: TRBV3-1/TRBV3-2
J: TRBJ2-1
size: -
D: -
CDR3: CASSQGGQFF
DNA: TGTGCCAGCAGCCAAGGGGGGCAGTTCTTC

V: TRBV12-3/TRBV12-4
J: TRBJ1-5
size: -
D: -
CDR3: CASSGGRDQPQHF
DNA: TGTGCCAGCAGTGGCGGGAGGGATCAGCCCCAGCATTTT

V: TRBV23-1
J: TRBJ2-2
size: -
D: -
CDR3: CASSPGWFVGDTGELFF
DNA: TGCGCCAGCAGCCCAGGGTGGTTCGTGGGGGACACCGGGGAGCTGTTTTTT

V: TRBV7-9
J: TRBJ1-2
size: once
D: -
CDR3: CASSFQDANYGYTF
DNA: TGTGCCAGCAGCTTTCAAGACGCTAACTATGGCTACACCTTC

V: TRBV7-9
J: TRBJ1-4
size: -
D: TRBD1
CDR3: CASSQQGAREKLFF
DNA: TGTGCCAGCAGCCAACAGGGGGCGCGAGAAAAACTGTTTTTT

V: TRBV15
J: TRBJ2-3
size: -
D: TRBD2
CDR3: CATSSRLAADTQYF
DNA: TGTGCCACCAGCTCCAGACTAGCGGCAGATACGCAGTATTTT

V: TRBV6-1
J: TRBJ1-4
size: -
D: -
CDR3: CASSEIWGRAIEGSEKLFF
DNA: TGTGCCAGCAGTGAGATTTGGGGCAGGGCAATTGAGGGTAGCGAAAAACTGTTTTTT

V: TRBV14
J: TRBJ2-7
size: -
D: TRBD1
CDR3: CASSLRQGGYEQYF
DNA: TGTGCCAGCAGCCTAAGACAGGGGGGCTACGAGCAGTACTTC

V: TRBV6-2/TRBV6-3
J: TRBJ1-5
size: once
D: -
CDR3: CASSYGGRLNQPQHF
DNA: TGTGCCAGCAGTTATGGGGGGCGATTAAATCAGCCCCAGCATTTT

V: TRBV3-1/TRBV3-2
J: TRBJ2-2
size: few
D: -
CDR3: CASSTGGTGELFF
DNA: TGTGCCAGCAGCACCGGCGGCACCGGGGAGCTGTTTTTT

V: TRBV6-5
J: TRBJ1-1
size: once
D: -
CDR3: CASAMLRNTEAFF
DNA: TGTGCCAGTGCGATGCTTCGAAACACTGAAGCTTTCTTT

V: TRBV18
J: TRBJ1-3
size: -
D: TRBD1
CDR3: CASSPITSTGEGGSGNTIYF
DNA: TGTGCCAGCTCACCTATTACGTCGACAGGGGAAGGGGGCTCTGGAAACACCATATATTTT

V: TRBV5-6
J: TRBJ1-5
size: -
D: TRBD1
CDR3: CASSLARWTGTGQPQHF
DNA: TGTGCCAGCAGCTTGGCCCGTTGGACAGGGACGGGTCAGCCCCAGCATTTT

V: TRBV5-5
J: TRBJ1-4
size: -
D: TRBD1
CDR3: CASSFPGTGVEKLFF
DNA: TGTGCCAGCAGCTTTCCCGGGACAGGTGTTGAAAAACTGTTTTTT

V: TRBV9
J: TRBJ2-2
size: -
D: -
CDR3: CASSVTSGDTGELFF
DNA: TGTGCCAGCAGCGTCACCTCAGGGGACACCGGGGAGCTGTTTTTT

V: TRBV28
J: TRBJ2-3
size: -
D: TRBD1
CDR3: CASSLSGTGLYTQYF
DNA: TGTGCCAGCAGTCTAAGCGGGACAGGGCTTTATACGCAGTATTTT

V: TRBV6-6
J: TRBJ1-1
size: -
D: -
CDR3: CASSLNRGIYNTEAFF
DNA: TGTGCCAGCAGTCTCAACCGGGGAATCTATAACACTGAAGCTTTCTTT

V: TRBV28
J: TRBJ2-7
size: once
D: -
CDR3: CASSSGFSRVYEQYF
DNA: TGTGCCAGCAGTTCTGGATTCAGCAGGGTCTACGAGCAGTACTTC